The sequence of this T cell receptor (beta chain) was determined in a study of tumor and adjacent non-tumor tissue in lung cancer. Germline V gene lookup returns CDR1 SEHNR and CDR2 FQNEAQ (reference sequence). The CDR3 covers 14 residues. The V end was cut by 5 bases, the J end by 3 bases, with 13 bases between. TCRbeta libraries were built with three rounds of nested PCR, modified from ARM-PCR. TCRdb independently ran MiXCR on the multiplex PCR reads; one entry per CDR3 protein. The sample contains around 74,000 distinct CDR3 sequences, 65% to 75% of which appear only once. This clonotype was picked up many times. This sample's RNA came from whole unsorted tissue. Distant lung tissue was collected more than 3 cm away from the tumor edge.

Sequencing used distant non-tumor lung tissue. The chain recombines TRBV7-9 with TRBJ2-5, with a tentative D call TRBD2 (5 bases). This TCR was sampled from a woman aged 45-65 years with non-small cell lung cancer. CDR3 amino acids: CASSTQSGKETQYF. In DNA, the CDR3 is TGTGCCAGCAGCACACAAAGCGGAAAAGAGACCCAGTACTTC.